These 9 T cell receptor beta chains were all obtained from the same sample, sequenced in a study of shared clonotypes between healthy human individuals. Measured with immunoSEQ multiplex PCR; TCRdb has only the in-frame clones, and not every one. The sample lists some 2.4 million clones, approximately 93% occurring once. Sequencing was performed on naive CD4+ T cells from PBMCs. Subset defined: CD45RA+ positively selected. The receptors stem from a man between 18 and 29 years old in good health. Some clones in this sample may be carry-over from other donors' samples.

This chain joins TRBV5-1 and TRBJ1-5, with 12 bases aligning to TRBD1. Germline values: CDR1 SGHRS, CDR2 YFSETQ. This CDR3 region has 18 residues. With V trimmed by 4 bases and J by 6 bases, 14 bases remained unmatched. The CDR3 loop reads CASSERPGTGGASQPQHF. The CDR3 nucleotides read TGCGCCAGCAGCGAAAGACCCGGGACAGGGGGCGCCAGTCAGCCCCAGCATTTT.

This clone appeared once. The CDR3 coding sequence is TGCGCCAGCAGCTTGTCGGGCGCCCAGGACTATGGCTACACCTTC. This sequence encodes CASSLSGAQDYGYTF. V gene TRBV5-1 combines with J gene TRBJ1-2; D gene ambiguous. V lost 1 base to trimming and J lost 3 bases, with 13 bases between them. CDR3 size: 15 residues. Germline CDR1 is SGHRS and CDR2 is YFSETQ.

The CDR3 is CASQAGTATNEKLFF. The CDR3 nucleotides read TGTGCCAGCCAAGCCGGGACAGCAACTAATGAAAAACTGTTTTTT. The chain is built from TRBV28 and TRBJ1-4; the match to TRBD1 covers 7 bases. The CDR3 totals 15 residues. The V gene's germline CDR1 is MDHEN and CDR2 SYDVKM. V lost 8 bases and J lost 0; bases outside the gene matches: 6.

CDR3 residues: CASSLLGGRPNTGELFF. CDR3 nucleotides: TGTGCCAGCAGCTTGCTTGGCGGGAGGCCGAACACCGGGGAGCTGTTTTTT. The chain employs TRBV5-4 and TRBJ2-2; 8 bases map to TRBD2. Germline assignment: CDR1 SGHNT and CDR2 YYREEE (reference sequence). Germline trimming cut 1 base from V and 0 bases from J; bases unmatched to any gene: 5. The CDR3 length is 17 residues.

The rearrangement links TRBV7-2 to TRBJ2-7; TRBD2 might be the D (5 bases). V was cut by 5 bases and J by 5 bases, with 13 bases left in between. CDR1 and CDR2 (germline): SGHTA, FQGNSA. The CDR3 is 13 residues long. This CDR3 reads CASSATRLHEQYF. CDR3 sequence (DNA): TGTGCCAGCAGCGCTACTAGGCTCCACGAGCAGTACTTC.

This clone was seen once. The chain has TRBV28 and TRBJ2-7; no definite D call. Trimming removed 5 bases at V and 7 bases at J, with 21 bases between. From germline, CDR1 is MDHEN and CDR2 SYDVKM. This CDR3 is built from 15 residues. The chain's CDR3 is CASSPRGPGKGEQYF. The CDR3 coding sequence is TGTGCCAGCAGTCCCCGTGGCCCTGGGAAGGGTGAGCAGTACTTC.

J is TRBJ2-3 and V is TRBV7-3; 8 bases line up with TRBD2. The CDR3 covers 17 residues. Germline CDR1 SGHTA, CDR2 FQGTGA. Germline trimming cut 5 bases from V and 8 bases from J; bases unmatched to any gene: 18. CDR3 in amino acids: CASSPQRIAGTPSTQYF. CDR3 nucleotides: TGTGCCAGCAGCCCCCAGCGGATAGCGGGAACCCCAAGTACGCAGTATTTT.

Here the CDR3 reads CASSQGRARRSYNEQFF. The CDR3 coding sequence is TGCGCCAGCAGCCAAGGCCGAGCGAGAAGATCCTACAATGAGCAGTTCTTC. The chain joins TRBV4-1 to TRBJ2-1; no reliable D call. This CDR3 has 17 amino acids. Germline V gene data show CDR1 as MGHRA and CDR2 as YSYEKL. Trimming removed 1 base at V and 1 base at J, with 14 bases between.

J is TRBJ1-2 and V is TRBV9, with no clear D. The V gene lost 3 bases and the J gene lost 7 bases, with 10 bases spanning the gap. Germline assignment: CDR1 SGDLS and CDR2 YYNGEE. This CDR3 is 12 amino acids long. CDR3 DNA: TGTGCCAGCAGCGAGGAGGCACGTGGCTACACCTTC. It translates to CASSEEARGYTF. Full variable domain (rest looked up from reference TRBV9 and TRBJ1-2): DSGVTQTPKHLITATGQRVTLRCSPRSGDLSVYWYQQSLDQGLQFLIQYYNGEERAKGNILERFSAQQFPDLHSELNLSSLELGDSALYFCASSEEARGYTFGSGTRLTVV.